These T cell receptor beta chains were read from a single sample in a study of cytomegalovirus exposure and HLA in healthy donors. The method was immunoSEQ multiplex PCR; TCRdb's version includes in-frame clones alone and lacks a portion of them. The repertoire has approximately 200,000 clones, about four fifths of them found once; the top ten carry more than 1.5%. Sequenced input: PBMCs. The receptors come from a girl aged 5-17 years in good health and CMV-seropositive. Each CDR3 is given with its conserved first and last residue. Fields, in order: J gene, clone size, D gene, V gene, CDR3 DNA, CDR3 protein. A D gene is named only where the DNA matches it firmly. Rows give clone size only sometimes, using once, few, many, or a class for an expanded clone.

>TRBJ2-7|NA|TRBD1|TRBV7-2
TGTGCCAGCAGCCCCCGGACAGGAAGCTCCTACGAGCAGTACTTC
CASSPRTGSSYEQYF
>TRBJ1-6|NA|NA|TRBV27
TGTGCCAGCAGCCCTAATAATTCACCCCTCCACTTT
CASSPNNSPLHF
>TRBJ2-2|NA|NA|TRBV7-2
TGTGCCAGCAGCTTAGACAACACGAACACCGGGGAGCTGTTTTTT
CASSLDNTNTGELFF
>TRBJ2-5|NA|NA|TRBV4-2
TGTGCCAGCAGCCAAGAATTCTCGCCCGCGGGGACGGAGACCCAGTACTTC
CASSQEFSPAGTETQYF
>TRBJ2-3|NA|TRBD2|TRBV10-2
TGCGCCAGCACGCCGGCTAGCGGGGGGACAGATACGCAGTATTTT
CASTPASGGTDTQYF
>TRBJ1-4|few|TRBD1|TRBV6-5
TGTGCCAGCAGCGACAGGGGGCCGAATGAAAAACTGTTTTTT
CASSDRGPNEKLFF
>TRBJ1-2|NA|NA|TRBV7-2
TGTGCCAGCAGCTTAGTAGAGGGCGGCTATGGCTACACCTTC
CASSLVEGGYGYTF
>TRBJ2-7|NA|NA|TRBV9
TGTGCCAGCTCTTTGGAGGGTGCCTACGAGCAGTACTTC
CASSLEGAYEQYF
>TRBJ2-3|NA|TRBD2|TRBV7-2
TGTGCCAGCAGGAGGGCGGGGGTCACAGATACGCAGTATTTT
CASRRAGVTDTQYF
>TRBJ2-5|NA|NA|TRBV11-2
TGTGCCAGCAGCTTAGTCACCGGGGTCCGAGAGACCCAGTACTTC
CASSLVTGVRETQYF
>TRBJ1-6|NA|TRBD1|TRBV7-9
TGTGCCAGCAGCTTAGTCCAGGGGGTTAATTCACCCCTCCACTTT
CASSLVQGVNSPLHF
>TRBJ2-1|NA|TRBD2|TRBV10-3
TGTGCCATCAGTGGAGGGAGTGGGACTAGCCCCTCCTACAATGAGCAGTTCTTC
CAISGGSGTSPSYNEQFF
>TRBJ2-5|NA|TRBD1|TRBV5-4
TGTGCCAGCAGCTCCGGACAGGGGCGAGAGACCCAGTACTTC
CASSSGQGRETQYF
>TRBJ2-7|NA|TRBD1|TRBV29-1
TGCAGCGTTGGCGACAGGGGATACGAGCAGTACTTC
CSVGDRGYEQYF
>TRBJ1-1|NA|NA|TRBV6-1
TGTGCCAGTTACGGGGAAATGAACACTGAAGCTTTCTTT
CASYGEMNTEAFF
>TRBJ2-6|NA|TRBD2|TRBV5-1
TGCGCCAGCAGCTTGGCCATTTTCGGGGGGGCGGCTGGGGCCAACGTCCTGACTTTC
CASSLAIFGGAAGANVLTF
>TRBJ1-5|NA|TRBD1|TRBV2
TGTGCCAGCCAAATAGTAACAGGGGGCAATCAGCCCCAGCATTTT
CASQIVTGGNQPQHF
>TRBJ2-5|NA|TRBD1|TRBV5-1
TGCGCCAGCAGCGTGGACAGGGACATACAAGAGACCCAGTACTTC
CASSVDRDIQETQYF
>TRBJ2-7|NA|NA|TRBV18
TGTGCCAGCTCATCCGGGACTGGGAGCTCCTACGAGCAGTACTTC
CASSSGTGSSYEQYF
>TRBJ1-1|NA|NA|TRBV2
TGTGCCAGCAGAGCCCGGGGGTCCAGCGACACTGAAGCTTTCTTT
CASRARGSSDTEAFF
>TRBJ1-1|NA|NA|TRBV13
TGTGCCAGCAGCCCCCCGGGGGGGCTAACTTTCTTT
CASSPPGGLTFF
>TRBJ2-3|NA|NA|TRBV9
TGTGCCAGCAGCGTAGGCCCTGACAGGTCGGGAGATACGCAGTATTTT
CASSVGPDRSGDTQYF
>TRBJ1-1|NA|TRBD1|TRBV4-3
TGCGCCAGCAGCCCAAAAGACAGGGGGCAAGGTGAAGCTTTCTTT
CASSPKDRGQGEAFF
>TRBJ1-2|NA|NA|TRBV5-1
TGCGCCAGCGCCCTCTCGCCAGGAGGTAACTATGGCTACACCTTC
CASALSPGGNYGYTF
>TRBJ1-2|NA|NA|TRBV19
TGTGCCAGTAGTATAGATAACAGGGACACCGGCTACACCTTC
CASSIDNRDTGYTF
>TRBJ2-7|NA|NA|TRBV27
TGTGCCAGCAGCCCGAGCTCCTACGAGCAGTACTTC
CASSPSSYEQYF
>TRBJ1-4|once|NA|TRBV4-3
TGCGCCAGCAGCCAAGGTCCAGGTACTAATGAAAAACTGTTTTTT
CASSQGPGTNEKLFF
>TRBJ2-1|few|TRBD2|TRBV6-5
TGTGCCAGCAGAGCGGGAGGGGTGATTGAGCAGTTCTTC
CASRAGGVIEQFF
>TRBJ2-2|NA|NA|TRBV5-1
TGCGCCAGCAGTAGACAGGACAACACCGGGGAGCTGTTTTTT
CASSRQDNTGELFF
>TRBJ1-1|NA|TRBD1|TRBV11-2
TGTGCCAGCAGCCTTAGACAGGGAAAGAACACTGAAGCTTTCTTT
CASSLRQGKNTEAFF
>TRBJ1-2|NA|NA|TRBV2
TGTGCCAGCACTCAGGGAACCCCTTACTATGGCTACACCTTC
CASTQGTPYYGYTF
>TRBJ2-3|once|TRBD2|TRBV9
TGTGCCAGCAGCCCCGGGATAGCGGGGGACATCACAGATACGCAGTATTTT
CASSPGIAGDITDTQYF
>TRBJ2-1|NA|TRBD1|TRBV14
TGTGCCAGCAGGACCGGGACAGGGGGAATTTGGTATGAGCAGTTCTTC
CASRTGTGGIWYEQFF
>TRBJ2-7|few|NA|TRBV18
TGTGCCAGCTCACCACGTACAGTCTACGAGCAGTACTTC
CASSPRTVYEQYF
>TRBJ2-2|NA|TRBD2|TRBV30
TGTGCCCGGGAGGGGGGAACCGGGGAGCTGTTTTTT
CAREGGTGELFF
>TRBJ1-2|NA|NA|TRBV6-1
TGTGCCAGCAGTGACACGGTAGCCTATGGCTACACCTTC
CASSDTVAYGYTF
>TRBJ1-2|NA|NA|TRBV7-2
TGTGCCAGCAGCCCCCGGACAACTCAAGGTTCGGGCTACACCTTC
CASSPRTTQGSGYTF
>TRBJ1-1|few|TRBD1|TRBV5-1
TGCGCCAGCAGCACCGGACAGGGGGCGCGCACTGAAGCTTTCTTT
CASSTGQGARTEAFF
>TRBJ1-5|NA|TRBD1|TRBV12-5
TGTGCTAGTGGTCCAGGGGGTAGCAATCAGCCCCAGCATTTT
CASGPGGSNQPQHF
>TRBJ2-1|once|NA|TRBV7-2
NA
CASSLGVVGQGNVFF
>TRBJ2-3|NA|TRBD2|TRBV6-1
TGTGCCAGCAGTATGAGCGGGGGAGTAGATACGCAGTATTTT
CASSMSGGVDTQYF
>TRBJ2-1|NA|NA|TRBV6-5
TGTGCCAGCAGTTACGTATCGGGGAGCTCCTACAATGAGCAGTTCTTC
CASSYVSGSSYNEQFF
>TRBJ2-7|NA|TRBD1|TRBV11-3
TGTGCCAGCAGCCCCAGGACAGGGCAAAGCTCCTACGAGCAGTACTTC
CASSPRTGQSSYEQYF
>TRBJ2-7|once|TRBD2|TRBV5-1
TGCGCCAGCAGCTTGGCGTCTCTAGCGGGGGCTGGCGAGCAGTACTTC
CASSLASLAGAGEQYF
>TRBJ1-1|once|TRBD1|TRBV2
TGTGCCAGCAGATGGGGACAGGGGGCGTCGAACACTGAAGCTTTCTTT
CASRWGQGASNTEAFF
>TRBJ2-3|NA|TRBD2|TRBV5-1
TGCGCCAGCAGCCGTAGGGGGACTAGCGGGGGACGGAGCACAGATACGCAGTATTTT
CASSRRGTSGGRSTDTQYF
>TRBJ1-2|NA|NA|TRBV11-2
TGTGCCAGCAGCTTAGACCAGGGTCGGGATGGCTACACCTTC
CASSLDQGRDGYTF
>TRBJ1-3|NA|NA|TRBV4-1
TGCGCCAGCAGCCCCCTGGAGACAGGCAGGTCTGGAAACACCATATATTTT
CASSPLETGRSGNTIYF
>TRBJ2-3|NA|TRBD1|TRBV6-5
TGTGCCAGCAGGGGGACAGGGGAAGATACGCAGTATTTT
CASRGTGEDTQYF
>TRBJ2-1|NA|TRBD2|TRBV27
TGTGCCAGCAGCCCGCTGACTGTAGCGGGGGGGCCCCACAATGAGCAGTTCTTC
CASSPLTVAGGPHNEQFF
>TRBJ2-1|NA|NA|TRBV6-6
TGTGCCAGCAGCTACGGACAACCTACGATCAATGAGCAGTTCTTC
CASSYGQPTINEQFF
>TRBJ2-7|few|TRBD2|TRBV5-4
TGTGCCAGCAGCGTAGCCGGGACTAGCGGGTCCTACGAGCAGTACTTC
CASSVAGTSGSYEQYF